This TCR beta chain is from a study of T cell responses to AZD1222 COVID-19 vaccine. Broader study findings: Baseline testing showed seropositivity in only six or seven AZD1222 recipients. Clonal diversity may have been underestimated, and the donors were mostly white British, with more females than males. No day 14 peak samples; only post-peak repertoires were characterized.

Of note for this clone: Its cognate antigen is unknown.

The assay was immunoSEQ multiplex PCR, and TCRdb's table has in-frame clones only and misses some. The profile covers nearly 110,000 clones, with approximately 90% appearing a single time and roughly 21% taken by the ten largest. The clonotype originates from an adult in good health. Specimen: peripheral blood, collected on day 0 of AZD1222 vaccination.

CDR3 protein: CASRPGSAGQFF. Here the CDR3 DNA reads TGTGCCAGCAGACCCGGCTCAGCCGGGCAGTTCTTC. The chain uses TRBV2 and TRBJ2-1; D unresolved. Germline assignment: CDR1 SNHLY and CDR2 FYNNEI. This CDR3 has 12 amino acids. V lost 6 bases and J 12 bases, leaving 15 bases between the germline ends.